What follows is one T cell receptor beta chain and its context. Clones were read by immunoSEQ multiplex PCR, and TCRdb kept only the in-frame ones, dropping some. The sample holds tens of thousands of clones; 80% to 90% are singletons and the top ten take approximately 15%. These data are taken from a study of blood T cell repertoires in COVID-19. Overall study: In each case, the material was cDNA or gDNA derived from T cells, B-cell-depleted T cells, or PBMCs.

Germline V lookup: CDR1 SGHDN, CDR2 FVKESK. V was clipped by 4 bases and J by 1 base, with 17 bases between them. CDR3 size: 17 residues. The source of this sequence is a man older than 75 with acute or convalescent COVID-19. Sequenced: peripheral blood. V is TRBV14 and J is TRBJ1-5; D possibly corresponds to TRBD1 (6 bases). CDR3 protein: CASSLNRTQGSNQPQHF. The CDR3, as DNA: TGTGCCAGCAGCCTAAACAGGACACAGGGAAGCAATCAGCCCCAGCATTTT.